The TCR beta chain described here comes from a study of T-cell reconstitution after alpha-beta-depleted transplantation in children. Study-wide findings and caveats: By one year post-transplant, T-cell counts and diversity largely arose from T cells that were newly produced. It was surviving recipient T cells and thymic progenitors that gave some patients high TCRbeta diversity at day 60. After transplant, at about two months, alpha-beta T cells were reportedly derived from several hundred expanded graft clones.

This clonotype was seen more than once but under ten times. Its antigen is unidentified. The V end was cut by 1 base, the J end by 1 base, with 9 bases between. Germline loops: CDR1 SGHRS, CDR2 YFSETQ. The CDR3 runs to 14 residues. Unique molecular identifiers featured in how the TCRbeta library was prepared. TCRdb passed the PCR reads through MiXCR, listing each CDR3 protein once. The sample lists about 420,000 distinct CDR3 sequences, around 15% seen once, with approximately 28% in the top ten. The chain joins TRBV5-1 to TRBJ2-7; D call uncertain. The sequencing used PBMCs, mostly from graft donor cells, collected 360 days after TCRalphabeta/CD19-depleted stem cell transplant. The receptor was isolated from a boy under three years old who had a stem cell transplant for Wiskott-Aldrich syndrome, so the T cells may come from the graft donor. CDR3 region: CASSLIDGSYEQYF. CDR3 coding DNA: TGCGCCAGCAGCTTGATAGACGGGTCCTACGAGCAGTACTTC. Based on the CDR3 plus reference TRBV5-1 and TRBJ2-7, the full variable domain is KAGVTQTPRYLIKTRGQQVTLSCSPISGHRSVSWYQQTPGQGLQFLFEYFSETQRNKGNFPGRFSGRQFSNSRSEMNVSTLELGDSALYLCASSLIDGSYEQYFGPGTRLTVT.